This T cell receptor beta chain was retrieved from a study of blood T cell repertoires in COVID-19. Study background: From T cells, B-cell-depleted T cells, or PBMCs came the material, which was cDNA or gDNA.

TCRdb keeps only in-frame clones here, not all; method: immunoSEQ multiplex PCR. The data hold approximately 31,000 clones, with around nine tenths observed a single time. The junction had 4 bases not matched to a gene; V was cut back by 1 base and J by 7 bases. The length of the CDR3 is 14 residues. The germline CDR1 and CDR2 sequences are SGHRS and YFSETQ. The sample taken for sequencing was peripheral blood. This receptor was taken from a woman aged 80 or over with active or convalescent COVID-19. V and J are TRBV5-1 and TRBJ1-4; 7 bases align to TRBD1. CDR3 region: CASSLTGAGEKLFF. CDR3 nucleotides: TGCGCCAGCAGCTTGACAGGGGCGGGTGAAAAACTGTTTTTT.